This entry lists 25 T cell receptor beta chains sequenced from one sample in a study of cytomegalovirus exposure and HLA in healthy donors. A multiplex PCR was run with 60 Vbeta primers and 13 Jbeta primers. Sequencing was performed with immunoSEQ multiplex PCR; in TCRdb, only in-frame clones are kept and a portion is missing. The sample has 150,000 to 200,000 clones, about 81% seen once. Sequenced: PBMCs. The receptors here all came from a woman between 18 and 30 years old in good health and CMV-seronegative.

For the CDR3, the DNA is TGTGCCAGCAGCTTATACGGGATAGGGGCCAACGTCCTGACTTTC. Protein product: CASSLYGIGANVLTF. V usage is TRBV7-8 and J usage is TRBJ2-6; weak D call: TRBD2 (5 bases). The V and J ends lost 2 bases and 4 bases respectively, with 9 bases between them. Germline lookup yields CDR1 SGHVS and CDR2 FQNEAQ. The CDR3 has 15 residues.

This clone was picked up one time. The rearrangement links TRBV6-5 to TRBJ2-2, with D possibly matching TRBD2 (7 bases). The CDR3 loop spans 15 amino acids. The ends were cut back, 6 bases at V and 3 bases at J, with 14 bases in the middle. Germline assignment: CDR1 MNHEY and CDR2 SVGAGI. The CDR3: CASSPGGRYTGELFF. The CDR3 DNA reads TGTGCCAGCAGCCCCGGGGGGCGGTACACCGGGGAGCTGTTTTTT.

V gene TRBV27 combines with J gene TRBJ2-4, with D maybe TRBD2 (6 bases). Germline V gene data show CDR1 as MNHEY and CDR2 as SMNVEV (reference sequence). Trimming shortened V by 10 bases and J by 4 bases, and 20 bases separated the two germline ends. The CDR3 is made up of 15 amino acids. The CDR3 protein is CATTHPGDDKNIQYF. The CDR3 DNA is TGTGCCACCACCCACCCGGGGGACGATAAAAACATTCAGTACTTC.

In DNA form, the CDR3 reads TGCGCCAGCAGCCAGGGACAGGGGTACACAGATACGCAGTATTTT. Translation: CASSQGQGYTDTQYF. The chain employs TRBV4-1 and TRBJ2-3; the match to TRBD1 covers 10 bases. This CDR3 contains 15 residues. Germline lookup yields CDR1 MGHRA and CDR2 YSYEKL. Germline trimming cut 3 bases from V and 2 bases from J; bases unmatched to any gene: 2.

The rearrangement uses TRBV18 and TRBJ2-5; TRBD1 is a possible D gene (6 bases). The J call may be faulty, since TRBJ2-7 better matches the DNA end. The CDR3 extends over 16 amino acids. Per germline, CDR1 KGHSH and CDR2 LQKENI. For the CDR3, the DNA is TGTGCCAGCTCGCGCCGGACCGGGACAAACCCCCACGAGCAGTACTTC. This sequence encodes CASSRRTGTNPHEQYF.

The chain recombines TRBV19 with TRBJ1-2, with D possibly TRBD1 on 6 matching bases. CDR3 length: 14 residues. Germline V gene lookup returns CDR1 LNHDA and CDR2 SQIVND (reference sequence). Trimming removed 4 bases at V and 3 bases at J, with 12 bases between. Written as DNA, the CDR3 is TGTGCCAGTAGTACTGAAACAGGGTACTATGGCTACACCTTC. Its protein product is CASSTETGYYGYTF. Drawing the rest from reference TRBV19 and TRBJ1-2, the complete variable domain is DGGITQSPKYLFRKEGQNVTLSCEQNLNHDAMYWYRQDPGQGLRLIYYSQIVNDFQKGDIAEGYSVSREKKESFPLTVTSAQKNPTAFYLCASSTETGYYGYTFGSGTRLTVV.

This clone was detected a few times. The CDR3 sequence is CASIQGNTGELFF. The CDR3 coding sequence is TGTGCCAGCATCCAGGGCAACACCGGGGAGCTGTTTTTT. The genes are TRBV6-5 and TRBJ2-2; tentative D call: TRBD1 (5 bases). Trimming took 7 bases from V and 2 from J, leaving 8 bases between them. The CDR3 extends over 13 amino acids. The germline gives CDR1 MNHEY, CDR2 SVGAGI.

This clone was detected a few times. The V gene is TRBV2, the J gene TRBJ2-1; tentative D call: TRBD2 (6 bases). Germline V CDR1 and CDR2: SNHLY, FYNNEI. CDR3 length equals 15 residues. The ends were cut back, 4 bases at V and 8 bases at J, with 18 bases in the middle. This CDR3 reads CASSGTGLMTDEQFF. CDR3 bases: TGTGCCAGCAGTGGAACGGGACTTATGACAGATGAGCAGTTCTTC.

The V call is TRBV7-9, the J call TRBJ2-3, with 8 bases that match TRBD1. CDR3 length: 17 amino acids. J lost 0 bases, V lost 0 bases, and 5 bases had no gene match. Per germline, CDR1 SEHNR and CDR2 FQNEAQ (reference sequence). The CDR3: CASSLALGTGSTDTQYF. CDR3 DNA: TGTGCCAGCAGCTTAGCTTTAGGGACAGGAAGCACAGATACGCAGTATTTT.

The V call is TRBV25-1, the J call TRBJ1-1; TRBD1 might be the D (6 bases). This CDR3 is built from 17 residues. Per germline, CDR1 MGHDK and CDR2 SYGVNS. Trimming removed 2 bases from V and 0 bases from J, with 16 bases in between. As DNA, the CDR3 is TGTGCCAGCAGTGAAAGCAGGGGCGCTGCCTTGAACACTGAAGCTTTCTTT. It is translated as CASSESRGAALNTEAFF. The whole variable domain, remainder taken from reference TRBV25-1 and TRBJ1-1, is EADIYQTPRYLVIGTGKKITLECSQTMGHDKMYWYQQDPGMELHLIHYSYGVNSTEKGDLSSESTVSRIRTEHFPLTLESARPSHTSQYLCASSESRGAALNTEAFFGQGTRLTVV.

The chain couples TRBV2 to TRBJ1-2, with D possibly being TRBD1 (5 bases). CDR1 and CDR2 from the germline V gene are SNHLY and FYNNEI. Trimming took 1 base from V and 1 from J, leaving 7 bases between them. The CDR3 is 14 amino acids. The CDR3 sequence is CASSEGQINYGYTF. DNA for the CDR3: TGTGCCAGCAGTGAAGGACAGATTAACTATGGCTACACCTTC.

This CDR3 reads CASSLVRLAGVSERNEQFF. In DNA form, the CDR3 reads TGCGCCAGCAGCTTGGTTAGACTAGCGGGAGTCTCCGAGAGAAATGAGCAGTTCTTC. V usage is TRBV5-1 and J usage is TRBJ2-1; 12 bases are a match to TRBD2. V was pared by 0 bases and J by 7 bases, with 14 bases of the junction left unmatched. Germline lookup yields CDR1 SGHRS and CDR2 YFSETQ. This CDR3 region has 19 residues.

V is TRBV29-1 and J is TRBJ1-4; weak D call: TRBD1 (5 bases). V was cut by 7 bases and J by 8 bases, with 14 bases left in between. This CDR3 has 12 amino acids. Per the germline V gene, CDR1 is SQVTM and CDR2 is ANQGSEA. This chain's CDR3 is CSGGTGREKLFF. The CDR3 DNA follows: TGCAGCGGCGGGACGGGCCGAGAAAAACTGTTTTTT.

This clone was found a few times. The chain joins TRBV5-1 to TRBJ2-1, with 10 bases fitting TRBD1. V was pared by 4 bases and J by 3 bases, with 7 bases of the junction left unmatched. The germline V gene encodes CDR1 SGHRS and CDR2 YFSETQ. This CDR3 spans 16 amino acids. CDR3 DNA sequence: TGCGCCAGCAGCCCCCGGACAGGGGGAAACTACAATGAGCAGTTCTTC. This sequence encodes CASSPRTGGNYNEQFF.

The chain has TRBV2 and TRBJ2-5; the match to TRBD2 covers 11 bases. The DNA matches TRBJ2-7 better at its end, which makes the J call doubtful. Germline V gene sequence: CDR1 SNHLY, CDR2 FYNNEI. The CDR3 is 13 residues long. CDR3 sequence: CASCTSGSLEQYF. The CDR3 coding sequence is TGTGCCAGCTGCACTAGCGGGAGCCTCGAGCAGTACTTC.

The chain combines TRBV9 with TRBJ2-2, with D unclear. Germline CDR1 and CDR2: SGDLS and YYNGEE. V was pared by 0 bases and J by 1 base, with 4 bases between. This CDR3 has 14 amino acids. Written as DNA, the CDR3 is TGTGCCAGCAGCGTAGTTCGGAACACCGGGGAGCTGTTTTTT. Amino acid sequence: CASSVVRNTGELFF.

The gene calls are TRBV21-1 and TRBJ1-2; the table assigns TRBD1, which was not confirmed against the DNA. TRBV21-1 is an annotated pseudogene. The CDR3 totals 11 residues. As DNA, the CDR3 is TGTGCCAGCAGGGGCGTCTATGGCTACACCTTC. This gives the protein CASRGVYGYTF.

This chain uses TRBV5-1 with TRBJ2-7; 9 nucleotides align to TRBD2. The V gene end was trimmed by 0 bases and the J gene end by 3 bases; junction bases not matched to a gene: 4. The CDR3 contains 15 residues. Germline lookup yields CDR1 SGHRS and CDR2 YFSETQ. CDR3 sequence reads: CASSLDSGGSYEQYF. CDR3 nucleotide sequence: TGCGCCAGCAGCTTGGATAGCGGGGGCAGCTACGAGCAGTACTTC.

The V gene is TRBV7-2, the J gene TRBJ2-1; D is ambiguous. V was trimmed by 6 bases and J by 5 bases, leaving 11 bases between them. Germline lookup yields CDR1 SGHTA and CDR2 FQGNSA. The CDR3 totals 13 residues. CDR3 nucleotide sequence: TGTGCCAGCAGTCGCGGCAGAAACAATGAGCAGTTCTTC. Its translation is CASSRGRNNEQFF.

The rearrangement links TRBV5-1 to TRBJ2-7; 11 bases fit TRBD1. This CDR3 is built from 19 residues. The V and J ends lost 1 base and 0 bases, in that order; junction bases with no gene match: 12. Germline V gives CDR1 SGHRS, CDR2 YFSETQ. DNA for the CDR3: TGCGCCAGCAGCTTGCGGGCGGACAGGGGGCCCCGTAACTCCTACGAGCAGTACTTC. Protein: CASSLRADRGPRNSYEQYF.

This clone was observed a handful of times. The chain is built from TRBV7-3 and TRBJ1-1; D is ambiguous. The CDR3 contains 15 residues. V was trimmed by 1 base and J by 1 base, leaving 10 bases between them. Germline-derived CDR1 and CDR2 are SGHTA and FQGTGA. CDR3 DNA sequence: TGTGCCAGCAGCTTAAGTGGCGAGGGGAACACTGAAGCTTTCTTT. It is translated as CASSLSGEGNTEAFF.

The chain carries TRBV2 and TRBJ2-6, with D possibly TRBD2 on 6 matching bases. Germline V gives CDR1 SNHLY, CDR2 FYNNEI. Deletions cut 8 bases from V and 0 bases from J, with 32 bases between. The length of the CDR3 is 22 residues. This CDR3 is CASSRAHPGTQGGGSGANVLTF. The CDR3 DNA reads as TGTGCCAGCTCCCGGGCCCATCCCGGGACTCAGGGTGGGGGCTCTGGGGCCAACGTCCTGACTTTC. The complete variable domain, with remaining parts taken from reference TRBV2 and TRBJ2-6, reads EPEVTQTPSHQVTQMGQEVILRCVPISNHLYFYWYRQILGQKVEFLVSFYNNEISEKSEIFDDQFSVERPDGSNFTLKIRSTKLEDSAMYFCASSRAHPGTQGGGSGANVLTFGAGSRLTVL.

This chain links TRBV29-1 with TRBJ1-4; 10 bases map to TRBD1. The V segment lost 6 bases and the J segment 7 bases; nucleotides outside the gene matches: 5. Germline-derived CDR1 and CDR2 are SQVTM and ANQGSEA. This CDR3 region has 13 residues. CDR3 in DNA: TGCAGCGTCGCCGGGACAGGGGTTGAAAAACTGTTTTTT. This gives the protein CSVAGTGVEKLFF.

The chain links TRBV11-3 to TRBJ1-1; D might be TRBD1 (5 bases). The CDR3 consists of 13 residues. From germline, CDR1 is SGHNT and CDR2 YENEEA. Trimming left V 2 bases short and J 7 bases short, with 11 bases between. Here the CDR3 reads CASSLSHRSEAFF. For the CDR3, the DNA is TGTGCCAGCAGCTTAAGTCACAGGAGTGAAGCTTTCTTT.

The genes are TRBV5-1 and TRBJ2-2; TRBD1 matches at 7 bases. The germline V gene encodes CDR1 SGHRS and CDR2 YFSETQ. V gave up 4 bases and J gave up 4 bases; unmatched junction bases: 7. The CDR3 has 15 residues. In DNA form, the CDR3 reads TGCGCCAGCAGCGCCTCCAACAGGGGCACCGGGGAGCTGTTTTTT. Protein product: CASSASNRGTGELFF. The full variable domain, its missing parts supplied by reference TRBV5-1 and TRBJ2-2, is KAGVTQTPRYLIKTRGQQVTLSCSPISGHRSVSWYQQTPGQGLQFLFEYFSETQRNKGNFPGRFSGRQFSNSRSEMNVSTLELGDSALYLCASSASNRGTGELFFGEGSRLTVL.